The 28 T cell receptor beta chains below were found in one sample sequenced in a study of Graves' ophthalmopathy and Graves' hyperthyroidism. Amplified TCR beta CDR3 regions were obtained using RNA transcripts as template. In the first round, RT-PCR was carried out with HTBI primers, and a multiplex PCR formed the second round. TCRdb redid the calling of the multiplex PCR reads with MiXCR, one entry per CDR3 protein. The table includes almost 400,000 distinct CDR3 sequences, approximately 20% detected once. Sequencing was carried out using peripheral blood. The receptors here all came from a woman under 30 with Graves' ophthalmopathy.

This clonotype was found many times. V usage is TRBV12-3 or TRBV12-4 and J usage is TRBJ2-7, with unresolved D. V lost 7 bases and J lost 6, with 13 bases in between. The CDR3 has 12 amino acids. CDR3 DNA sequence: TGTGCCAGCACCCGTACCCCGGGCGAGCAGTACTTC. This encodes CASTRTPGEQYF.

This clonotype was detected ten times or more. V usage is TRBV6-1 and J usage is TRBJ1-3, with D unresolved. Germline values: CDR1 MNHNS, CDR2 SASEGT. The CDR3 totals 12 residues. The V and J ends lost 6 bases and 2 bases respectively, with 5 bases between them. The CDR3 is CASSPAGNTIYF. In nucleotides, the CDR3 is TGTGCCAGCAGCCCGGCTGGAAACACCATATATTTT.

This clonotype was detected ten times or more. The chain has TRBV6-5 and TRBJ2-5; 10 nucleotides agree with TRBD1. After removal of 1 base from V and 1 base from J, the junction contained 3 bases not matched to a gene. The V gene's germline CDR1 is MNHEY and CDR2 SVGAGI. The CDR3 runs 16 residues. The CDR3 spells CASSYWDRGFQETQYF. DNA for the CDR3: TGTGCCAGCAGTTACTGGGACAGGGGATTCCAAGAGACCCAGTACTTC.

V and J are TRBV6-2 or TRBV6-3 and TRBJ1-5, with 10 bases aligning to TRBD1. V was clipped by 6 bases and J by 7 bases; unmatched bases: 9. Germline-derived CDR1 and CDR2 are MNHEY and SVGEGT. CDR3 length: 15 residues. CDR3 sequence reads: CASRTGGQGDQPQHF. The DNA for the CDR3 is TGTGCCAGCAGGACAGGGGGCCAGGGCGACCAGCCCCAGCATTTT.

This clonotype was seen at least ten times. The chain has TRBV11-1 and TRBJ2-5, with D perhaps TRBD2 (5 bases). Per germline, CDR1 SGHAT and CDR2 FQDESV (reference sequence). The CDR3 sequence is 13 residues long. With 6 bases removed from V and 5 bases from J, the gap between germline ends came to 13 bases. CDR3 DNA: TGTGCCAGCAGGGGTCGGGGAGAGGAGACCCAGTACTTC. Encoded protein: CASRGRGEETQYF.

This clonotype was found many times. The rearrangement uses TRBV7-6 and TRBJ2-2; TRBD1 aligns across 9 bases. V shed 5 bases and J 3 bases; nucleotides not matched to a gene: 13. The CDR3 sequence is 18 residues long. The germline CDR1 and CDR2 sequences are SGHVS and FNYEAQ. The CDR3 region is CASSTSAIGQGYTGELFF. The CDR3 DNA reads TGTGCCAGCAGCACGTCGGCGATTGGACAGGGGTACACCGGGGAGCTGTTTTTT.

In this sample, this clonotype turned up many times. The chain links TRBV9 to TRBJ1-2, with TRBD1 identical over 7 bases. J lost 4 bases, V lost 3 bases, and 3 bases had no gene match. The CDR3 runs to 13 residues. CDR1 and CDR2 from the germline V gene are SGDLS and YYNGEE. The CDR3 DNA reads as TGTGCCAGCAGCGGCCGGGACAGCTATGGCTACACCTTC. Its translation is CASSGRDSYGYTF.

A few counts support this clonotype. This chain uses TRBV5-5 with TRBJ2-7; no firm D call. CDR3 length equals 12 residues. The germline V gene has CDR1 SGHKS and CDR2 YYEKEE (reference sequence). Trimming removed 2 bases from V and 7 bases from J, with 10 bases in between. CDR3 DNA: TGTGCCAGCAGCTTTACCCAGAGAGAGCAGTACTTC. Translated, it gives CASSFTQREQYF.

This clonotype came up many times. The V call is TRBV7-2, the J call TRBJ2-5; D is possibly TRBD2 (6 bases). The CDR3 consists of 15 residues. The germline V and J ends were trimmed by 3 bases and 3 bases, with 14 bases remaining between them. From germline, CDR1 is SGHTA and CDR2 FQGNSA. DNA for the CDR3: TGTGCCAGCAGCTTGGGCGGGGCCCTGAAAGAGACCCAGTACTTC. This gives the protein CASSLGGALKETQYF.

This clonotype was recorded at least ten times. This CDR3 is CASSRQGSERAEAFF. CDR3 in DNA: TGTGCCAGCAGTCGTCAAGGGAGCGAAAGGGCTGAAGCTTTCTTT. The chain carries TRBV27 and TRBJ1-1, with D uncertain. This CDR3 has 15 residues. Germline V gene sequence: CDR1 MNHEY, CDR2 SMNVEV (reference sequence). V shed 5 bases and J shed 6 bases, with 19 bases lying between them.

This clonotype appeared many times. J is TRBJ2-7 and V is TRBV19, with 12 positions matching TRBD1. V trimming: 6 bases; J trimming: 6 bases; junction bases outside the gene matches: 3. From germline, CDR1 is LNHDA and CDR2 SQIVND (reference sequence). This CDR3 contains 13 residues. The CDR3: CASRGQGAVEQYF. The CDR3 DNA reads TGTGCCAGTAGGGGACAGGGGGCCGTCGAGCAGTACTTC.

This clonotype was observed many times. The chain is built from TRBV7-6 and TRBJ1-6; D gene ambiguous. Germline V CDR1 and CDR2: SGHVS, FNYEAQ. V was cut by 5 bases and J by 3 bases, with 14 bases left in between. The CDR3 runs to 16 residues. The DNA of the CDR3 is TGTGCCAGCAGCCTGAAACCAATGGACTATAATTCACCCCTCCACTTT. Its protein product is CASSLKPMDYNSPLHF. Full variable domain (remainder filled in from reference TRBV7-6 and TRBJ1-6): GAGVSQSPRYKVTKRGQDVALRCDPISGHVSLYWYRQALGQGPEFLTYFNYEAQQDKSGLPNDRFSAERPEGSISTLTIQRTEQRDSAMYRCASSLKPMDYNSPLHFGNGTRLTVT.

The sample holds many counts of this clonotype. This sequence joins TRBV20-1 and TRBJ1-2, with a weak D call TRBD1 (5 bases). The V end was cut by 6 bases, the J end by 6 bases, with 14 bases between. Germline CDR1 reads DFQATT; CDR2 reads SNEGSKA (reference sequence). The CDR3 consists of 12 residues. Written as DNA, the CDR3 is TGCAGTGCCCCCTTCAGGGCTGATGGCTACACCTTC. It is translated as CSAPFRADGYTF.

This clonotype was detected many times. V usage is TRBV5-1 and J usage is TRBJ2-2, with TRBD2 matching over 15 bases. The CDR3 extends over 19 amino acids. The V segment lost 4 bases and the J segment 0 bases; nucleotides outside the gene matches: 7. Germline CDR1 reads SGHRS; CDR2 reads YFSETQ. CDR3: CASSPRTSGGVANTGELFF. The DNA for the CDR3 is TGCGCCAGCAGCCCTCGGACTAGCGGGGGGGTCGCGAACACCGGGGAGCTGTTTTTT.

Many counts were recorded for this clonotype. The chain links TRBV11-2 to TRBJ2-5; TRBD2 matches at 16 bases. The V and J ends lost 0 bases and 2 bases, in that order; junction bases with no gene match: 15. The germline gives CDR1 SGHAT, CDR2 FQNNGV. This CDR3 is built from 22 residues. For the CDR3, the DNA is TGTGCCAGCAGCTTAGATCGATCCGACCGCGGGACTAGCGGGAGGGCGCAAGAGACCCAGTACTTC. Protein product: CASSLDRSDRGTSGRAQETQYF.

This clonotype was recorded many times. This chain joins TRBV19 and TRBJ1-5; maybe TRBD1 (6 bases). This CDR3 contains 15 residues. Trimming cost V 7 bases and J 0 bases, with 13 bases left between them. The germline gives CDR1 LNHDA, CDR2 SQIVND (reference sequence). This chain's CDR3 is CASTNRGGSNQPQHF. For the CDR3, the DNA is TGTGCCAGTACGAACAGAGGGGGTAGCAATCAGCCCCAGCATTTT.

The table lists this clonotype with many counts. V usage is TRBV19 and J usage is TRBJ2-7; maybe TRBD2 (5 bases). Per germline, CDR1 LNHDA and CDR2 SQIVND (reference sequence). This CDR3 comprises 15 residues. V dropped 4 bases and J dropped 0 bases, with 13 bases sitting between them. CDR3: CASSTGLAGSYEQYF. The DNA for the CDR3 is TGTGCCAGTAGTACGGGCCTGGCGGGCTCCTACGAGCAGTACTTC.

This clonotype was counted ten times or more. The V gene is TRBV28, the J gene TRBJ2-5, with D perhaps matching TRBD1 or TRBD2 (5 bases each). Germline V gene data show CDR1 as MDHEN and CDR2 as SYDVKM. The CDR3 is 13 amino acids. Trimming cost V 5 bases and J 5 bases, with 12 bases left between them. The chain's CDR3 is CASSGTNGETQYF. In DNA, the CDR3 is TGTGCCAGCAGTGGGACCAACGGGGAGACCCAGTACTTC.

This clonotype was recorded many times. V is TRBV14 and J is TRBJ2-2; D possibly corresponds to TRBD2 (6 bases). From germline, CDR1 is SGHDN and CDR2 FVKESK. This CDR3 has 15 amino acids. The ends were cut back, 5 bases at V and 4 bases at J, with 14 bases in the middle. CDR3 in DNA: TGTGCCAGCAGCAGGATGGCGGGATTCACCGGGGAGCTGTTTTTT. This gives the protein CASSRMAGFTGELFF. The variable domain in full, with the rest retrieved from reference TRBV14 and TRBJ2-2, is EAGVTQFPSHSVIEKGQTVTLRCDPISGHDNLYWYRRVMGKEIKFLLHFVKESKQDESGMPNNRFLAERTGGTYSTLKVQPAELEDSGVYFCASSRMAGFTGELFFGEGSRLTVL.

This clonotype was counted at least ten times. V is TRBV20-1 and J is TRBJ2-5, with a tentative D call TRBD2 (5 bases). The CDR3 has 12 amino acids. Trimming pared 6 bases from V and 5 bases from J, leaving 13 bases between. From germline, CDR1 is DFQATT and CDR2 SNEGSKA (reference sequence). The CDR3 sequence is CSASGAGETQYF. The CDR3 nucleotides are TGCAGTGCCAGCGGAGCTGGCGAGACCCAGTACTTC.

The chain employs TRBV18 and TRBJ1-1, with D possibly being TRBD1 (5 bases). The germline CDR1 and CDR2 sequences are KGHSH and LQKENI. The CDR3 sequence is 14 residues long. The V end was cut by 5 bases, the J end by 5 bases, with 15 bases between. CDR3 DNA sequence: TGTGCCAGCTCATTCGGGCAGGGCTGGACTGAAGCTTTCTTT. Encoded protein: CASSFGQGWTEAFF.

This clonotype was picked up many times. The chain recombines TRBV6-2 or TRBV6-3 with TRBJ1-6; D remains unclear. The CDR3 contains 14 residues. Trimming removed 0 bases from V and 8 bases from J, with 8 bases in between. The germline V gene has CDR1 MNHEY and CDR2 SVGEGT. Here the CDR3 reads CASSYSLSYSPLHF. CDR3 DNA sequence: TGTGCCAGCAGTTACTCGTTGTCCTATTCACCCCTCCACTTT.

This clonotype was seen ten or more times. The J gene is TRBJ2-7, the V gene TRBV30, with D perhaps matching TRBD1 or TRBD2 (5 bases each). V lost 2 bases and J lost 2, with 19 bases in between. The length of the CDR3 is 16 residues. Germline values: CDR1 GTSNPN, CDR2 SVGIG (reference sequence). DNA for the CDR3: TGTGCCTGGAGTCTGTTAAGAGGGGCAGGAACCTACGAGCAGTACTTC. Encoded protein: CAWSLLRGAGTYEQYF.

This clonotype has at least ten counts. The chain links TRBV4-3 to TRBJ2-7, with D possibly being TRBD1 or TRBD2 (6 bases each). The CDR3 totals 15 residues. Between the trimmed V and J ends, which lost 1 base and 4 bases, there was a span of 14 bases. Germline V CDR1 and CDR2: LGHNA, YSLEER. The CDR3 here is CASSQVEGGQYEQYF. The CDR3 DNA follows: TGCGCCAGCAGCCAAGTGGAAGGGGGGCAGTACGAGCAGTACTTC.

Ten or more counts support this clonotype. This rearrangement joins TRBV25-1 to TRBJ1-2; D call uncertain. The CDR3 totals 14 residues. With 5 bases removed from V and 5 bases from J, the gap between germline ends came to 15 bases. Germline CDR1 is MGHDK and CDR2 is SYGVNS. DNA of the CDR3: TGTGCCAGCAGTAGAACGTTAGATGCGTATGGCTACACCTTC. Encoded protein: CASSRTLDAYGYTF.

This clonotype was counted many times. This chain connects TRBV6-1 to TRBJ2-7; D is unresolved. CDR3 size: 13 residues. Trimming stripped 4 bases from V and 3 bases from J, with 10 bases between. CDR1 is MNHNS and CDR2 is SASEGT in the germline V gene. In DNA, the CDR3 is TGTGCCAGCAGTGGTCGGCCTTTCTACGAGCAGTACTTC. As protein: CASSGRPFYEQYF.

This clonotype was seen at least ten times. This chain joins TRBV29-1 and TRBJ1-1; D is unresolved. Trimming removed 7 bases at V and 1 base at J, with 7 bases between. The CDR3 spans 11 residues. Germline V gene data show CDR1 as SQVTM and CDR2 as ANQGSEA. DNA of the CDR3: TGCAGCGCCCCTTCGAACACTGAAGCTTTCTTT. Its protein product is CSAPSNTEAFF.

This clonotype was seen at least ten times. The rearrangement uses TRBV12-3 or TRBV12-4 and TRBJ1-3; D unclear. V gave up 8 bases and J gave up 8 bases, with 10 bases separating them. This CDR3 spans 11 amino acids. This CDR3 is CASGLMDTIYF. The CDR3 DNA sequence: TGTGCCAGCGGCCTCATGGACACCATATATTTT.